A single sample gave rise to the 8 T cell receptor beta chains below, sequenced in a study of shared clonotypes between healthy human individuals. Terminally differentiated effector memory CD45RA+ cells were excluded from the naive CD8 cells, which were CD45RO-negative and positively selected for CCR7. The data were produced by immunoSEQ multiplex PCR, yet TCRdb's version contains in-frame clones alone and is incomplete. The data hold about 2.1 million clones, with 93% observed a single time. Material: naive CD8+ T cells from PBMCs. All receptors come from a man aged 18 to 30 in good health. Some clones in this sample may be carry-over from other donors' samples.

The chain joins TRBV27 to TRBJ1-4; 8 positions agree with TRBD1. The CDR3 covers 14 residues. Germline-derived CDR1 and CDR2 are MNHEY and SMNVEV (reference sequence). V shed 2 bases, J shed 6 bases, and the junction held 2 bases outside the gene matches. This CDR3 is CASSLIQGDEKLFF. Written as DNA, the CDR3 is TGTGCCAGCAGTTTAATACAGGGGGATGAAAAACTGTTTTTT. Combining the CDR3 with reference TRBV27 and TRBJ1-4 gives the whole variable domain EAQVTQNPRYLITVTGKKLTVTCSQNMNHEYMSWYRQDPGLGLRQIYYSMNVEVTDKGDVPEGYKVSRKEKRNFPLILESPSPNQTSLYFCASSLIQGDEKLFFGSGTQLSVL.

The rearrangement joins TRBV7-4 to TRBJ2-2; D remains ambiguous. The CDR3 consists of 16 residues. The germline V and J ends were trimmed by 5 bases and 0 bases, with 13 bases remaining between them. CDR1 and CDR2 (germline): SGHVT, SQSDAQ. The CDR3 bases are TGTGCCAGCAGCCCGACACCTTCCGCGAACACCGGGGAGCTGTTTTTT. It yields the protein CASSPTPSANTGELFF.

In the case of this clone: Other DNA variants within this sample encode the same CDR3. V gene TRBV5-1 combines with J gene TRBJ1-1; D uncertain. The germline CDR1 and CDR2 sequences are SGHRS and YFSETQ. CDR3 size: 15 residues. V lost 0 bases and J 0 bases, leaving 9 bases between the germline ends. The CDR3 DNA sequence: TGCGCCAGCAGCTTGGCCAGAGGGATGAACACTGAAGCTTTCTTT. It yields the protein CASSLARGMNTEAFF.

In regard to this clone: Within the sample, other DNA sequences also encode this same CDR3. This chain connects TRBV27 to TRBJ2-7, with TRBD1 matching over 8 bases. Germline V gene sequence: CDR1 MNHEY, CDR2 SMNVEV (reference sequence). V was clipped by 4 bases and J by 3 bases; unmatched bases: 5. The CDR3 length is 14 residues. In nucleotides, the CDR3 is TGTGCCAGCAGTTCCTTGGACAGGGTCTACGAGCAGTACTTC. It is translated as CASSSLDRVYEQYF.

The rearrangement joins TRBV7-9 to TRBJ2-7; D is unclear. The CDR3 extends over 16 amino acids. V was trimmed by 3 bases and J by 0 bases, leaving 15 bases between them. The germline V gene encodes CDR1 SEHNR and CDR2 FQNEAQ (reference sequence). CDR3 region: CASSFNGDDGSYEQYF. CDR3 DNA: TGTGCCAGCAGCTTCAACGGAGACGACGGCTCCTACGAGCAGTACTTC.

The chain uses TRBV27 and TRBJ1-5; D is uncertain. Germline CDR1 MNHEY, CDR2 SMNVEV (reference sequence). The V gene lost 6 bases and the J gene lost 8 bases, with 14 bases spanning the gap. The CDR3 is 13 amino acids. Here the CDR3 reads CASRPTGGEPQHF. Written as DNA, the CDR3 is TGTGCCAGCAGACCAACTGGCGGCGAGCCCCAGCATTTT.

The rearrangement joins TRBV29-1 to TRBJ2-3, with 7 bases matching TRBD2. Germline V gene lookup returns CDR1 SQVTM and CDR2 ANQGSEA. The junction had 8 bases not matched to a gene; V was cut back by 3 bases and J by 5 bases. The CDR3 runs to 14 residues. The CDR3 sequence: CSVDLGEGIDTQYF. In DNA form, the CDR3 reads TGCAGCGTTGACTTGGGGGAGGGCATAGATACGCAGTATTTT.

The chain employs TRBV27 and TRBJ1-1; D unclear. From germline, CDR1 is MNHEY and CDR2 SMNVEV (reference sequence). The length of the CDR3 is 15 residues. Trimming removed 0 bases at V and 2 bases at J, with 10 bases between. The CDR3 sequence: CASSLSNRGNTEAFF. The CDR3 nucleotides read TGTGCCAGCAGTTTATCGAACAGAGGAAACACTGAAGCTTTCTTT.